Each of the 21 T cell receptor beta chains below was sequenced from the same sample in a study of T cells in Graves' hyperthyroidism and ophthalmopathy. The source material, RNA transcripts, was used to amplify TCR beta CDR3 regions. When the TCR CDR3 underwent first-round RT-PCR, the HTBI primer set was used. MiXCR, applied by TCRdb to the multiplex PCR reads, yields one record per CDR3 protein. The repertoire holds about 330,000 distinct CDR3 sequences, with around 15% as singletons. The sample was blood. The source of these receptors is a woman aged 35 to 49 with Graves' ophthalmopathy.

Remarks on this clonotype: This may be a read error: a much more frequent sequence differs by one nucleotide. The CDR3 loop reads CASSPGPRLGGEETQYF. The CDR3 DNA is TGTGCCAGCTCACCAGGGCCGCGACTAGGGGGAGAAGAGACCCAGTACTTC. The chain carries TRBV18 and TRBJ2-5, with D tentatively TRBD1 or TRBD2 (6 bases each). This CDR3 is 17 amino acids long. Germline-derived CDR1 and CDR2 are KGHSH and LQKENI. Trimming removed 2 bases from V and 3 bases from J, with 19 bases in between.

This clonotype was seen repeatedly, ten times or more. The chain links TRBV28 to TRBJ2-1; 7 nucleotides align to TRBD2. The CDR3 loop spans 16 amino acids. The V gene's germline CDR1 is MDHEN and CDR2 SYDVKM. The J segment lost 8 bases and the V segment lost 8 bases, leaving 18 bases of the junction unmatched. This CDR3 is CASSSLAWGGRDEQFF. CDR3 coding DNA: TGTGCCAGCTCCTCCCTAGCTTGGGGGGGAAGAGATGAGCAGTTCTTC.

In this sample, this clonotype turned up many times. The chain couples TRBV7-9 to TRBJ2-1; tentatively, D is TRBD1 or TRBD2 (5 bases each). The CDR3 totals 14 residues. The germline V gene encodes CDR1 SEHNR and CDR2 FQNEAQ (reference sequence). The germline V and J ends were trimmed by 5 bases and 7 bases, with 15 bases remaining between them. CDR3 amino acids: CASSNKGPPNEQFF. In DNA, the CDR3 is TGTGCCAGCAGCAACAAGGGACCCCCGAATGAGCAGTTCTTC.

This clonotype was counted at least ten times. This chain connects TRBV5-5 to TRBJ1-5, with 7 bases aligning to TRBD1. V shed 3 bases and J 1 base; nucleotides not matched to a gene: 7. Germline values: CDR1 SGHKS, CDR2 YYEKEE (reference sequence). The CDR3 has 16 amino acids. The CDR3 nucleotides are TGTGCCAGCAGCTCGACAGTGGGACAGAGCAATCAGCCCCAGCATTTT. Its protein is CASSSTVGQSNQPQHF.

The chain has TRBV20-1 and TRBJ1-6; D might be TRBD1 (5 bases). Germline V lookup: CDR1 DFQATT, CDR2 SNEGSKA (reference sequence). Trimming removed 1 base from V and 4 bases from J, with 26 bases in between. This CDR3 has 20 amino acids. The CDR3 spells CSARGSGGQGPPYYNSPLHF. CDR3 coding DNA: TGCAGTGCTAGAGGATCAGGCGGCCAGGGCCCTCCTTATTATAATTCACCCCTCCACTTT.

The table lists this clonotype with many counts. J is TRBJ2-7 and V is TRBV6-1; TRBD1 might be the D (5 bases). Germline-derived CDR1 and CDR2 are MNHNS and SASEGT. Trimming stripped 3 bases from V and 2 bases from J, with 17 bases between. The CDR3 runs to 16 residues. The CDR3 region has the DNA TGTGCCAGCAGTGACCTTGGGATGACAGTTACCTACGAGCAGTACTTC. This encodes CASSDLGMTVTYEQYF.

The chain combines TRBV11-3 with TRBJ2-2; D remains ambiguous. The CDR3 consists of 14 residues. CDR1 and CDR2 (germline): SGHNT, YENEEA. The V end lost 6 bases, the J end lost 6 bases, and 14 bases lay between the germline ends. This CDR3 is CASSLQAEAGELFF. CDR3 bases: TGTGCCAGCAGTCTCCAAGCTGAAGCCGGGGAGCTGTTTTTT.

This clonotype was observed many times. This rearrangement joins TRBV6-2 or TRBV6-3 to TRBJ2-1; 12 bases match TRBD2. The V and J ends lost 2 bases and 5 bases, in that order; junction bases with no gene match: 1. Germline CDR1 and CDR2: MNHEY and SVGEGT. The CDR3 totals 15 residues. The CDR3 nucleotides are TGTGCCAGCAGTTACACTAGCGGGGGGCACAATGAGCAGTTCTTC. It specifies CASSYTSGGHNEQFF.

This clonotype came up a few times. The chain joins TRBV5-1 to TRBJ2-2, with 7 bases aligning to TRBD2. The CDR3 is made up of 16 amino acids. V gave up 0 bases and J gave up 1 base; unmatched junction bases: 3. CDR1 and CDR2 (germline): SGHRS, YFSETQ. CDR3 region: CASSLGSSGNTGELFF. DNA of the CDR3: TGCGCCAGCAGCTTGGGGTCTAGCGGGAACACCGGGGAGCTGTTTTTT.

Many counts were recorded for this clonotype. V is TRBV11-2 and J is TRBJ2-7; D is possibly TRBD2 (6 bases). The CDR3 consists of 20 residues. V shed 4 bases and J shed 4 bases, with 32 bases lying between them. Germline V gives CDR1 SGHAT, CDR2 FQNNGV. CDR3 DNA sequence: TGTGCCAGCAGCTCCGTTAACCCCCCAGTTTGGCGGGGAAAGGGGTACGAGCAGTACTTC. It encodes CASSSVNPPVWRGKGYEQYF.

This clonotype was seen repeatedly, ten times or more. This chain uses TRBV12-3 or TRBV12-4 with TRBJ2-7; 9 bases are shared with TRBD1. This CDR3 region has 14 residues. J gave up 3 bases and V 5 bases, and 5 bases lay outside the gene matches. The CDR3 loop is CASSLKGQGYEQYF. The CDR3 DNA is TGTGCCAGCAGTCTAAAGGGACAGGGCTACGAGCAGTACTTC.

This clonotype came up many times. The chain uses TRBV7-9 and TRBJ1-2, with D unclear. Trimming took 5 bases from V and 3 from J, leaving 7 bases between them. CDR1 is SEHNR and CDR2 is FQNEAQ in the germline V gene (reference sequence). The CDR3 loop spans 12 amino acids. For the CDR3, the DNA is TGTGCCAGCAGCCCCCAGTACTATGGCTACACCTTC. It yields the protein CASSPQYYGYTF.

There are many counts of this clonotype. A much larger clone lies a single base off, so this may be a read error. The chain combines TRBV7-9 with TRBJ2-7; 7 nucleotides align to TRBD1. CDR3 size: 14 residues. Germline lookup yields CDR1 SEHNR and CDR2 FQNEAQ (reference sequence). CDR3 coding DNA: TGTACCAGCAGCCCTAGGGACAGTCACTACGAGCAGTACTTC. It specifies CTSSPRDSHYEQYF.

The rearrangement links TRBV5-1 to TRBJ2-7, with 9 positions matching TRBD1. V shed 6 bases, J shed 5 bases, and the junction held 12 bases outside the gene matches. Germline CDR1 is SGHRS and CDR2 is YFSETQ. This CDR3 spans 15 amino acids. The DNA for the CDR3 is TGCGCCAGCACCCCCGCGGGACAGGGTCCTCACGAGCAGTACTTC. This translates into CASTPAGQGPHEQYF.

This clonotype was observed many times. This chain links TRBV3-1 with TRBJ2-5; D unclear. Germline V lookup: CDR1 LGHDT, CDR2 YNNKEL (reference sequence). This CDR3 comprises 13 residues. V dropped 5 bases and J dropped 5 bases, with 12 bases sitting between them. The CDR3 sequence is CASSSGRYETQYF. Written as DNA, the CDR3 is TGTGCCAGCAGCTCGGGTCGCTACGAGACCCAGTACTTC.

This chain joins TRBV24-1 and TRBJ2-5; 8 positions agree with TRBD2. Germline trimming cut 4 bases from V and 3 bases from J; bases unmatched to any gene: 6. Germline loops: CDR1 KGHDR, CDR2 SFDVKD. This CDR3 contains 15 residues. The CDR3 sequence is CATSDRLSGEETQYF. The CDR3 DNA sequence: TGTGCCACCAGTGACCGACTTAGCGGGGAAGAGACCCAGTACTTC.

This clonotype was recorded at least ten times. The rearrangement links TRBV5-6 to TRBJ2-3, with D perhaps assigned TRBD1 or TRBD2 (6 bases each). Germline assignment: CDR1 SGHDT and CDR2 YYEEEE. This CDR3 has 15 residues. V was pared by 4 bases and J by 2 bases, with 14 bases between. This CDR3 reads CASSLGAGITDTQYF. The CDR3 nucleotides are TGTGCCAGCAGCCTGGGGGCGGGAATCACAGATACGCAGTATTTT.

This clonotype occurred many times. This rearrangement joins TRBV27 to TRBJ2-1; D is unclear. The V gene lost 4 bases and the J gene lost 3 bases, with 10 bases spanning the gap. The CDR3 runs 14 residues. CDR1 MNHEY and CDR2 SMNVEV come from the germline V gene (reference sequence). The CDR3 loop is CASSSGPVYNEQFF. The CDR3 DNA sequence: TGTGCCAGCAGTTCAGGACCGGTCTACAATGAGCAGTTCTTC.

This clonotype was observed at least ten times. This rearrangement joins TRBV28 to TRBJ2-7; tentatively, D is TRBD2 (5 bases). CDR1 and CDR2 (germline): MDHEN, SYDVKM. V gave up 3 bases and J gave up 4 bases, with 25 bases separating them. The CDR3 spans 18 residues. CDR3 loop: CASSFERGTGWRNYEQYF. DNA for the CDR3: TGTGCCAGCAGTTTTGAACGGGGAACTGGATGGAGAAATTACGAGCAGTACTTC.

The CDR3 DNA reads TGTGCCAGCAGCGCCCGATTACTGGGGGAGACGGGCGAGAATACGCAGTATTTT. Its protein is CASSARLLGETGENTQYF. The chain links TRBV9 to TRBJ2-3; D might be TRBD1 or TRBD2, each matching 5 bases. The CDR3 sequence is 18 residues long. Deletions cut 3 bases from V and 7 bases from J, with 27 bases between. Germline lookup yields CDR1 SGDLS and CDR2 YYNGEE. Supplemented by reference TRBV9 and TRBJ2-3, the full variable domain reads DSGVTQTPKHLITATGQRVTLRCSPRSGDLSVYWYQQSLDQGLQFLIQYYNGEERAKGNILERFSAQQFPDLHSELNLSSLELGDSALYFCASSARLLGETGENTQYFGPGTRLTVL.

This clonotype was counted many times. V and J are TRBV6-1 and TRBJ2-6; D not certain. The CDR3 consists of 14 residues. Germline V gene lookup returns CDR1 MNHNS and CDR2 SASEGT. Trimming left V 5 bases short and J 1 base short, with 6 bases between. In DNA, the CDR3 is TGTGCCAGCAGTCAATATTCTGGGGCCAACGTCCTGACTTTC. Translated: CASSQYSGANVLTF.